Described below is a single T cell receptor (beta chain) sequence and its context. The sample originates from a study of cytomegalovirus exposure and HLA in healthy donors. The PCR used 60 Vbeta and 13 Jbeta primers. Data came from immunoSEQ multiplex PCR; TCRdb stores just in-frame clones and leaves some out. The sample has approximately 160,000 clones, roughly 65% seen once. Trimming pared 4 bases from V and 3 bases from J, leaving 12 bases between. Per the germline V gene, CDR1 is SQVTM and CDR2 is ANQGSEA. The CDR3 consists of 13 residues. The sequence came from a woman aged 18-30 years in good health and CMV-seropositive. This chain links TRBV29-1 with TRBJ1-2, with a possible D match to TRBD1 (6 bases). Sample: PBMCs. The CDR3 loop reads CSVVGGGDYGYTF. CDR3 in DNA: TGCAGCGTTGTTGGAGGGGGGGACTATGGCTACACCTTC.